Following are 28 T cell receptor beta chains from one sample sequenced in a study of CD8 T cells in ankylosing spondylitis. One entry per CDR3 protein results from TCRdb running MiXCR on the 5' RACE reads. The sample has about 150,000 distinct CDR3 sequences; around 6.6% are singletons. Sequenced sample: blood, either unsorted or a sorted T cell fraction (not recorded which). These TCRs come from a female donor with ankylosing spondylitis or in good health (not recorded which).

This clonotype was seen repeatedly, ten times or more. The chain recombines TRBV25-1 with TRBJ2-3; 9 bases are shared with TRBD2. V lost 1 base, J lost 7 bases, and 9 bases stayed unmatched. Germline CDR1 is MGHDK and CDR2 is SYGVNS. CDR3 length equals 16 residues. CDR3: CASSEFVGLARNTQYF. CDR3 sequence (DNA): TGTGCCAGCAGTGAATTCGTAGGACTAGCGAGAAATACGCAGTATTTT.

This clonotype has ten or more counts. The V gene is TRBV6-2 or TRBV6-3, the J gene TRBJ2-2, with TRBD1 matching over 8 bases. The ends lost 5 bases at V and 3 bases at J; junction bases unmatched: 2. Germline CDR1 and CDR2: MNHEY and SVGEGT. This CDR3 spans 14 amino acids. In DNA form, the CDR3 reads TGTGCCAGCAGTCTGGACAGGGACACCGGGGAGCTGTTTTTT. Encoded protein: CASSLDRDTGELFF.

This clonotype appeared a single time. The CDR3: CASRTGENTEAFF. In DNA form, the CDR3 reads TGTGCCAGCAGAACAGGTGAGAACACTGAAGCTTTCTTT. The V and J genes are TRBV12-3 or TRBV12-4 and TRBJ1-1; tentatively, D is TRBD1 (5 bases). The V end was cut by 6 bases, the J end by 1 base, with 9 bases between. There are 13 residues in the CDR3.

This clonotype occurred many times. V is TRBV6-6 and J is TRBJ2-2; D unclear. Trimming cost V 4 bases and J 2 bases, with 5 bases left between them. Germline V lookup: CDR1 MNHNY, CDR2 SVGAGI (reference sequence). The length of the CDR3 is 13 residues. CDR3 DNA sequence: TGTGCCAGCAGTTCCCCAAACACCGGGGAGCTGTTTTTT. Translating it yields CASSSPNTGELFF.

The genes are TRBV11-2 and TRBJ2-5; 8 bases are shared with TRBD1. Per the germline V gene, CDR1 is SGHAT and CDR2 is FQNNGV. J was trimmed by 6 bases and V by 5 bases; bases with no gene match: 8. The CDR3 spans 14 residues. The CDR3 here is CASSPWTGTKTQYF. CDR3 DNA: TGTGCCAGCAGCCCTTGGACAGGGACGAAGACCCAGTACTTC.

Ten or more counts support this clonotype. The chain employs TRBV28 and TRBJ2-2; weak D call: TRBD1 (6 bases). This CDR3 has 16 amino acids. Trimming left V 3 bases short and J 3 bases short, with 14 bases between. Looked up from germline, CDR1 is MDHEN and CDR2 is SYDVKM. CDR3 in amino acids: CASSFWGRFDTGELFF. As DNA, the CDR3 is TGTGCCAGCAGTTTTTGGGGGCGGTTCGACACCGGGGAGCTGTTTTTT.

This clonotype has at least ten counts. V usage is TRBV10-2 and J usage is TRBJ2-7; D may correspond to TRBD1 or TRBD2 (6 bases each). This CDR3 is 15 amino acids long. V lost 0 bases to trimming and J lost 2 bases, with 11 bases between them. Per germline, CDR1 WSHSY and CDR2 SAAADI. The CDR3 DNA sequence: TGCGCCAGCAGTGAGTCTTCGGGGGCCCCCTACGAGCAGTACTTC. Translating gives CASSESSGAPYEQYF.

This clonotype was seen ten or more times. The V gene is TRBV12-3 or TRBV12-4, the J gene TRBJ1-1; D call uncertain. The CDR3 has 13 residues. V was clipped by 8 bases and J by 3 bases, with 13 bases between them. CDR3 sequence (DNA): TGTGCCAGCTTCGGTTGGCCAGACACTGAAGCTTTCTTT. Translating it yields CASFGWPDTEAFF.

This clonotype came up many times. The V call is TRBV6-2 or TRBV6-3, the J call TRBJ1-5; D may be TRBD1 (5 bases). Germline loops: CDR1 MNHEY, CDR2 SVGEGT. This CDR3 has 14 residues. V lost 7 bases and J 1 base, leaving 11 bases between the germline ends. The CDR3 sequence: CASNGGHSNQPQHF. CDR3 DNA sequence: TGTGCCAGCAATGGCGGACACAGCAATCAGCCCCAGCATTTT.

This clonotype was detected many times. The chain recombines TRBV12-3 or TRBV12-4 with TRBJ2-5; 12 nucleotides match TRBD1. This CDR3 spans 15 amino acids. V dropped 5 bases and J dropped 4; count of bases not matched to a gene: 5. For the CDR3, the DNA is TGTGCCAGCAGTGGAGGGACAGGGGGCCTAGAGACCCAGTACTTC. It translates to CASSGGTGGLETQYF.

There are many counts of this clonotype. The gene calls are TRBV10-3 and TRBJ2-1, with unresolved D. The CDR3 has 15 residues. Per the germline V gene, CDR1 is ENHRY and CDR2 is SYGVKD. Trimming removed 3 bases from V and 7 bases from J, with 16 bases in between. CDR3 protein: CAISDTSGKVNEQFF. The CDR3 DNA reads as TGTGCCATCAGTGATACAAGTGGCAAGGTGAATGAGCAGTTCTTC.

About this clonotype: Its ends do not fully match the called genes, so a read error is possible. The CDR3 region has the DNA TGTGCCAGCAGCCTAGGGCAGAACGCCGGGGAGCTGTTTTTT. Translating it yields CASSLGQNAGELFF. This chain joins TRBV28 and TRBJ2-2, with no clear D. There are 14 residues in the CDR3. Germline-derived CDR1 and CDR2 are MDHEN and SYDVKM.

The chain uses TRBV11-2 and TRBJ2-1; no reliable D call. CDR3 length equals 14 residues. Deletions cut 5 bases from V and 4 bases from J, with 12 bases between. In germline, CDR1 is SGHAT, CDR2 FQNNGV. The CDR3 sequence: CASSPPPQYNEQFF. DNA for the CDR3: TGTGCCAGCAGCCCACCACCCCAGTACAATGAGCAGTTCTTC. The full variable domain, its missing parts supplied by reference TRBV11-2 and TRBJ2-1, is EAGVAQSPRYKIIEKRQSVAFWCNPISGHATLYWYQQILGQGPKLLIQFQNNGVVDDSQLPKDRFSAERLKGVDSTLKIQPAKLEDSAVYLCASSPPPQYNEQFFGPGTRLTVL.

This clonotype was observed many times. The V gene is TRBV12-5, the J gene TRBJ2-3; D tentatively reads TRBD1 or TRBD2 (6 bases each). Germline V gene sequence: CDR1 LGHNT, CDR2 FRNRAP. CDR3 length equals 16 residues. Trimming took 0 bases from V and 7 from J, leaving 17 bases between them. This CDR3 reads CASGLVGWGASNTQYF. CDR3 in DNA: TGTGCTAGTGGTTTGGTAGGGTGGGGGGCCTCGAATACGCAGTATTTT. The variable domain in full, completed from reference TRBV12-5 and TRBJ2-3, reads DARVTQTPRHKVTEMGQEVTMRCQPILGHNTVFWYRQTMMQGLELLAYFRNRAPLDDSGMPKDRFSAEMPDATLATLKIQPSEPRDSAVYFCASGLVGWGASNTQYFGPGTRLTVL.

This clonotype was seen ten or more times. CDR3 residues: CASTRTENEQFF. The CDR3 bases are TGTGCCAGCACACGGACCGAGAATGAGCAGTTCTTC. J is TRBJ2-1 and V is TRBV12-3 or TRBV12-4, with D unclear. V lost 7 bases, J lost 7 bases, and 11 bases lay in between. This CDR3 has 12 amino acids.

This clonotype was counted at least ten times. The CDR3 bases are TGCGCCAGCAGTATGACCAAGGACACTGAAGCTTTCTTT. Residues: CASSMTKDTEAFF. This chain links TRBV5-1 with TRBJ1-1; no firm D call. Germline CDR1 and CDR2: SGHRS and YFSETQ. The CDR3 sequence is 13 residues long. Trimming left V 5 bases short and J 3 bases short, with 11 bases between.

The chain has TRBV28 and TRBJ2-3, with 7 nucleotides matching TRBD2. The V and J ends lost 5 bases and 8 bases, in that order; junction bases with no gene match: 1. Looked up from germline, CDR1 is MDHEN and CDR2 is SYDVKM. The CDR3 spans 11 residues. Here the CDR3 reads CASSPGGTQYF. CDR3 sequence (DNA): TGTGCCAGCAGTCCGGGAGGTACGCAGTATTTT.

This clonotype occurred many times. This chain joins TRBV5-1 and TRBJ2-3; no reliable D call. The length of the CDR3 is 13 residues. Trimming took off 4 bases at V and 1 base at J, with 7 bases between the two ends. Germline V gene lookup returns CDR1 SGHRS and CDR2 YFSETQ. This chain's CDR3 is CASSPSGTDTQYF. The CDR3 DNA reads as TGCGCCAGCAGCCCGAGTGGCACAGATACGCAGTATTTT.

At least ten counts were recorded for this clonotype. The chain recombines TRBV5-1 with TRBJ2-2, with 9 bases that match TRBD2. The CDR3 consists of 16 residues. Germline V CDR1 and CDR2: SGHRS, YFSETQ. The V segment lost 8 bases and the J segment 0 bases; nucleotides outside the gene matches: 8. The CDR3 DNA reads as TGCGCCAGTCTCAGCGGGGGGCCCCCGAACACCGGGGAGCTGTTTTTT. Translation gives CASLSGGPPNTGELFF.

This clonotype was counted between two and nine times. CDR3 in amino acids: CASSFRGSARTMPLHF. CDR3 nucleotide sequence: TGTGCCAGCAGTTTCCGCGGGTCTGCCCGAACGATGCCCCTCCACTTT. J is TRBJ1-6 and V is TRBV12-3 or TRBV12-4, with no clear D. CDR3 length equals 16 residues. V was clipped by 3 bases and J by 13 bases, with 22 bases between them.

In this sample, this clonotype turned up many times. The chain links TRBV5-1 to TRBJ1-1; D gene unclear. Germline CDR1 is SGHRS and CDR2 is YFSETQ. The CDR3 is 15 residues long. The V end was cut by 1 base, the J end by 5 bases, with 15 bases between. CDR3 residues: CASSLLRAGETEAFF. The CDR3 DNA is TGCGCCAGCAGCTTGTTAAGGGCCGGGGAAACTGAAGCTTTCTTT.

This clonotype appeared many times. The chain links TRBV4-2 to TRBJ1-1; D remains unclear. V lost 2 bases and J lost 0, with 13 bases in between. CDR1 is LGHNA, CDR2 YNFKEQ, per germline. This CDR3 is 16 amino acids long. CDR3 DNA sequence: TGTGCCAGCAGCCAATTCTCTGCTACGGTGAACACTGAAGCTTTCTTT. Translation gives CASSQFSATVNTEAFF.

This clonotype has only a few counts. The V and J genes are TRBV7-9 and TRBJ1-1; D not certain. With 0 bases removed from V and 6 bases from J, the gap between germline ends came to 11 bases. The CDR3 is 14 amino acids. CDR1 SEHNR and CDR2 FQNEAQ come from the germline V gene (reference sequence). DNA for the CDR3: TGTGCCAGCAGCTTAGCCGGACTGACGGCTGAAGCTTTCTTT. Protein sequence: CASSLAGLTAEAFF. Based on the CDR3 plus reference TRBV7-9 and TRBJ1-1, the full variable domain is DTGVSQNPRHKITKRGQNVTFRCDPISEHNRLYWYRQTLGQGPEFLTYFQNEAQLEKSRLLSDRFSAERPKGSFSTLEIQRTEQGDSAMYLCASSLAGLTAEAFFGQGTRLTVV.

In its sample, this clonotype was seen many times. The genes are TRBV29-1 and TRBJ1-1; 7 bases match TRBD1. Germline lookup yields CDR1 SQVTM and CDR2 ANQGSEA. Germline trimming cut 4 bases from V and 1 base from J; bases unmatched to any gene: 3. The CDR3 is made up of 13 amino acids. The CDR3 sequence: CSVGGQTNTEAFF. The CDR3 region has the DNA TGCAGCGTTGGGGGACAGACGAACACTGAAGCTTTCTTT.

This clonotype was seen repeatedly, ten times or more. This chain connects TRBV5-1 to TRBJ2-1; D unclear. The V end lost 0 bases, the J end lost 7 bases, and 8 bases lay between the germline ends. CDR1 and CDR2 from the germline V gene are SGHRS and YFSETQ. This CDR3 has 13 amino acids. CDR3 in amino acids: CASSLGIGNEQFF. The CDR3 DNA follows: TGCGCCAGCAGCTTGGGTATAGGGAATGAGCAGTTCTTC. The variable domain in full, completed from reference TRBV5-1 and TRBJ2-1, reads KAGVTQTPRYLIKTRGQQVTLSCSPISGHRSVSWYQQTPGQGLQFLFEYFSETQRNKGNFPGRFSGRQFSNSRSEMNVSTLELGDSALYLCASSLGIGNEQFFGPGTRLTVL.

This clonotype was detected many times. V usage is TRBV12-3 or TRBV12-4 and J usage is TRBJ1-4; D unclear. The CDR3 has 13 amino acids. Trimming removed 6 bases at V and 6 bases at J, with 11 bases between. CDR3 in amino acids: CASRLRVDEKLFF. The CDR3 DNA sequence: TGTGCCAGCAGGCTCCGAGTGGATGAAAAACTGTTTTTT.

This clonotype was observed many times. This chain uses TRBV12-3 or TRBV12-4 with TRBJ1-2; D possibly corresponds to TRBD1 (5 bases). The CDR3 consists of 15 residues. Between the trimmed V and J ends, which lost 6 bases and 0 bases, there was a span of 14 bases. CDR3 nucleotides: TGTGCCAGCAGCCCAGTGGACATCGCTAACTATGGCTACACCTTC. Its protein is CASSPVDIANYGYTF.

This clonotype showed up many times. The chain has TRBV19 and TRBJ2-2, with no clear D. The CDR3 spans 15 residues. V lost 5 bases to trimming and J lost 6 bases, with 16 bases between them. Per the germline V gene, CDR1 is LNHDA and CDR2 is SQIVND (reference sequence). CDR3 sequence (DNA): TGTGCCAGTAGTGAAAGGGCGGCAGTCGCCGGGGAGCTGTTTTTT. Its protein product is CASSERAAVAGELFF.